These 8 T cell receptor beta chains were all obtained from the same sample, sequenced in a study of T-cell reconstitution after alpha-beta-depleted transplantation in children. A TCRbeta library incorporating unique molecular identifiers was prepared. One entry per CDR3 protein results from TCRdb running MiXCR on the PCR reads. The table includes fewer than 150,000 distinct CDR3 sequences, about a tenth detected once. Source: PBMCs, mostly from graft donor cells, taken 180 days after TCRalphabeta/CD19-depleted stem cell transplant. The source of these receptors is a girl under three years old who had a stem cell transplant for combined immunodeficiency, so the T cells may come from the graft donor.

As for this clonotype: At one end the junction does not follow the germline gene, possibly because of a read error. V is TRBV10-3 and J is TRBJ1-1, with 7 bases identical to TRBD1. Germline V gene data show CDR1 as ENHRY and CDR2 as SYGVKD. CDR3 size: 13 residues. The chain's CDR3 is CAIKSKGGTESFF. DNA of the CDR3: TGTGCCATCAAGTCTAAAGGGGGCACTGAATCTTTCTTT.

The sample holds many counts of this clonotype. The chain employs TRBV12-3 or TRBV12-4 and TRBJ2-3; D call uncertain. This CDR3 contains 12 residues. V was shortened by 5 bases and J by 3 bases, with 6 bases between the two germline ends. CDR3 amino acids: CASSLRTDTQYF. CDR3 nucleotide sequence: TGTGCCAGCAGTCTTCGGACAGATACGCAGTATTTT.

V gene TRBV20-1 combines with J gene TRBJ1-3; maybe TRBD1 (6 bases). V was clipped by 5 bases and J by 6 bases, with 17 bases between them. This CDR3 is 14 amino acids long. Germline values: CDR1 DFQATT, CDR2 SNEGSKA (reference sequence). CDR3 region: CSAGQPGQLNTIYF. The CDR3 DNA is TGCAGTGCTGGACAACCGGGACAACTAAACACCATATATTTT.

Only one count was recorded for this clonotype. Germline is not matched at one junction end, which may reflect a read error. The chain uses TRBV3-1 and TRBJ2-1; TRBD2 matches 9 bases. Germline CDR1 and CDR2: LGHDT and YNNKEL (reference sequence). This CDR3 spans 18 amino acids. The CDR3 reads CAISPVGRREGIYNEQFF. The DNA for the CDR3 is TGTGCCATCAGCCCCGTCGGAAGGCGGGAGGGGATCTACAATGAGCAGTTCTTC.

The sample holds many counts of this clonotype. The J gene is TRBJ2-7, the V gene TRBV29-1, with 7 bases lining up with TRBD2. Losses at the gene ends were 4 bases for V and 3 bases for J; bases not matched to a gene: 6. Germline CDR1 and CDR2: SQVTM and ANQGSEA. CDR3 length: 13 amino acids. The CDR3 loop is CSVVAGENYEQYF. DNA for the CDR3: TGCAGCGTTGTGGCGGGAGAGAACTACGAGCAGTACTTC.

There are a few counts of this clonotype. V is TRBV20-1 and J is TRBJ1-6; no reliable D call. V was shortened by 2 bases and J by 4 bases, with 12 bases between the two germline ends. The germline CDR1 and CDR2 sequences are DFQATT and SNEGSKA (reference sequence). CDR3 size: 15 residues. The CDR3 sequence: CSARTEELYNSPLHF. The CDR3 DNA is TGCAGTGCTAGAACAGAAGAGCTTTATAATTCACCCCTCCACTTT.

This clonotype was seen repeatedly, ten times or more. The CDR3 sequence: CAISGQSGNTIYF. The DNA for the CDR3 is TGTGCCATCAGCGGACAATCTGGAAACACCATATATTTT. The chain combines TRBV10-3 with TRBJ1-3; D is perhaps TRBD1 (5 bases). Germline-derived CDR1 and CDR2 are ENHRY and SYGVKD. Trimming took 6 bases from V and 1 from J, leaving 7 bases between them. The CDR3 totals 13 residues.

This clonotype has a handful of counts. The chain joins TRBV7-2 to TRBJ2-1, with TRBD2 matching over 11 bases. The CDR3 is made up of 17 amino acids. With V trimmed by 5 bases and J by 3 bases, 9 bases remained unmatched. The germline CDR1 and CDR2 sequences are SGHTA and FQGNSA. This CDR3 is CASSRRPSGGNYNEQFF. CDR3 in DNA: TGTGCCAGCAGCCGCCGCCCTAGCGGGGGGAACTACAATGAGCAGTTCTTC.